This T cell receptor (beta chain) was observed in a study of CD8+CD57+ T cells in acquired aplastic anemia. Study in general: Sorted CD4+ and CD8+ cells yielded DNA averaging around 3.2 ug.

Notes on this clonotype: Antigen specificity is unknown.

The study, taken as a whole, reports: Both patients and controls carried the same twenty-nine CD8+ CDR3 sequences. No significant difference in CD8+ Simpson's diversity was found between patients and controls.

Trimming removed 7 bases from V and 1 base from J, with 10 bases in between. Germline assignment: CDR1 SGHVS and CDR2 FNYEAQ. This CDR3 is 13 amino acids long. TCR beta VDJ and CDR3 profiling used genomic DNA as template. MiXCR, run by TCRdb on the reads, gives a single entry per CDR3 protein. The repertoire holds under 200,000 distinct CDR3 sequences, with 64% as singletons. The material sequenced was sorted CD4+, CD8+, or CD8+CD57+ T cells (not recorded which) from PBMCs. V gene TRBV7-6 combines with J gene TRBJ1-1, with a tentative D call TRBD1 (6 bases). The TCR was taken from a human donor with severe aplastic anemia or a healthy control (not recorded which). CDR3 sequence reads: CASTGQTNTEAFF. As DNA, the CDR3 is TGTGCCAGCACCGGACAGACGAACACTGAAGCTTTCTTT.